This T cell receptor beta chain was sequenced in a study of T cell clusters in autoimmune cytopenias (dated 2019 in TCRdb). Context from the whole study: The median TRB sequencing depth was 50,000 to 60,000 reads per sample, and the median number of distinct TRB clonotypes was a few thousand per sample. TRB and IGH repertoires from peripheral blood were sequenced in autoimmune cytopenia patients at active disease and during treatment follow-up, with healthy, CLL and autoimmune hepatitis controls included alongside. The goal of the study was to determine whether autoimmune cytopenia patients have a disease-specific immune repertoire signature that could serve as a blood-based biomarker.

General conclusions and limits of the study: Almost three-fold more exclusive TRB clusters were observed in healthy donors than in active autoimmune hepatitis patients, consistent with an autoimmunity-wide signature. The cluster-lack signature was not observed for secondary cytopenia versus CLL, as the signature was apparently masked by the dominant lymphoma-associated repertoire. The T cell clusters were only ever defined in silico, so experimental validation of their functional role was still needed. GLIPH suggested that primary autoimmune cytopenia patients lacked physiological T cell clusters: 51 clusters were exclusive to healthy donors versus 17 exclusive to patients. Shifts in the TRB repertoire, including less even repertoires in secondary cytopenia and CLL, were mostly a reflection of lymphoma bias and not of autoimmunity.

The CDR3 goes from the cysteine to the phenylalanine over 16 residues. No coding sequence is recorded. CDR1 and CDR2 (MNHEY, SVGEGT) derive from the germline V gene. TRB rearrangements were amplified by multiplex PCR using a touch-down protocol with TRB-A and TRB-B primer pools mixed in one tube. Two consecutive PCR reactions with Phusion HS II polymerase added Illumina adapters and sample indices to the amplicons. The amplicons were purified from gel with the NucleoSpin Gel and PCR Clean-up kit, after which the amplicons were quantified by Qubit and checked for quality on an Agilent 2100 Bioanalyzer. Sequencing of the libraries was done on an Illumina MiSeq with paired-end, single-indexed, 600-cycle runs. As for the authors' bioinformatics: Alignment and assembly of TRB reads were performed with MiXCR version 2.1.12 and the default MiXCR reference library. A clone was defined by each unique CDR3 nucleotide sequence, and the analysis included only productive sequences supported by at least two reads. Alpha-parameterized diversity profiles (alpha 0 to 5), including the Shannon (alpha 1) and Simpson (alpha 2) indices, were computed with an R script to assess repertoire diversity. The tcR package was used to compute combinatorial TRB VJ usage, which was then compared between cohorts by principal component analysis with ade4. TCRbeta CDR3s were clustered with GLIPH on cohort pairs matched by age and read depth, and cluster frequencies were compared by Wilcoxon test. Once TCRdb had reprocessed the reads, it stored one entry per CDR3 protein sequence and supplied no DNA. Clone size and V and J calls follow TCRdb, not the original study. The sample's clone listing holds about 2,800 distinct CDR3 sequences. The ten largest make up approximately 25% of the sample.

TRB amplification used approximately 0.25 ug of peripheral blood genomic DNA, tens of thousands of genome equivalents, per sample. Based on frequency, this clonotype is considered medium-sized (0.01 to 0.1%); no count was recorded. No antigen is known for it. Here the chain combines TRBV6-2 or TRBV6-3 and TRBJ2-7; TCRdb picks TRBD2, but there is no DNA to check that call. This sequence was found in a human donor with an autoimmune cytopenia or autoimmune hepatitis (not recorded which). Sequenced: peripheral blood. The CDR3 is CASSQKTSGGLYEQYF.